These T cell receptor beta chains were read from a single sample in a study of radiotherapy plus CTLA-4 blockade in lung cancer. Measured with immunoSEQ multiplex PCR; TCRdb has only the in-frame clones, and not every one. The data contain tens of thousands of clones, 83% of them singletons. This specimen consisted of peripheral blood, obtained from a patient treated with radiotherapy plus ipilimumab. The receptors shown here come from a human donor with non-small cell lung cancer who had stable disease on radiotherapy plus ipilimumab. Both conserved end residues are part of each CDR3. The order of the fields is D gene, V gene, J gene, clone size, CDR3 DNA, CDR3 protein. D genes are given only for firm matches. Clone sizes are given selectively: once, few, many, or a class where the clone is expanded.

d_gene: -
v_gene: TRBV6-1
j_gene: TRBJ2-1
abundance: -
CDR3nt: TGTGCCAGCGGTTCACTCGGGGGTAGTGAGCAGTTCTTC
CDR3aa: CASGSLGGSEQFF

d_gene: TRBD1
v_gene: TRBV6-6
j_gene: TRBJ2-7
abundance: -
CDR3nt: TGTGCCAGCAGCCGACATGTGAACAGGGGCTCCTACGAGCAGTACTTC
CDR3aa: CASSRHVNRGSYEQYF

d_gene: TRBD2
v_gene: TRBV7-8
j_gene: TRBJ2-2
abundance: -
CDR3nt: TGTGCCAGCAGCTTGTCGAGCGGGGGGGCGAACACCGGGGAGCTGTTTTTT
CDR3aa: CASSLSSGGANTGELFF

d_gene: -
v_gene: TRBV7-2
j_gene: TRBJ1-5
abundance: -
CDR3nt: TGTGCCAGCAGCTTAGGACATTCTAATCAGCCCCAGCATTTT
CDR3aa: CASSLGHSNQPQHF

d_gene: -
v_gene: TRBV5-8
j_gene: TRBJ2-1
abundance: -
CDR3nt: TGTGCCAGCAGCTTTACGGTAGGGGGGGACTCCTACAATGAGCAGTTCTTC
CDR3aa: CASSFTVGGDSYNEQFF

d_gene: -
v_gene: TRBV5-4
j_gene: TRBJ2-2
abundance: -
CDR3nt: TGTGCCAGCAGCTTGGAACAGTCTTACACCGGGGAGCTGTTTTTT
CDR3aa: CASSLEQSYTGELFF

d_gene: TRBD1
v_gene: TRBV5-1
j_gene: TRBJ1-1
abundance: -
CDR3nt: TGCGCCAGCAGCGAGGGACAGGGTCAGGTCACTGAAGCTTTCTTT
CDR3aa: CASSEGQGQVTEAFF

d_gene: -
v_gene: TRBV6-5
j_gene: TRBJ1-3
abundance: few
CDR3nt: TGTGCCAGCAGTACCCCTCCGGTCTCTGGAAACACCATATATTTT
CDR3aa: CASSTPPVSGNTIYF

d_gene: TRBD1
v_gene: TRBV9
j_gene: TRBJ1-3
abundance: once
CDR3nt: TGTGCCAGCAGCGGGACAGGACGCTCTGGAAACACCATATATTTT
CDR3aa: CASSGTGRSGNTIYF

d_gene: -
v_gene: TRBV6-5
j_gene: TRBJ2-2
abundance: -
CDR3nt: TGTGCCAGCAGTTACGCACTACCCATCACCGGGGAGCTGTTTTTT
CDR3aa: CASSYALPITGELFF

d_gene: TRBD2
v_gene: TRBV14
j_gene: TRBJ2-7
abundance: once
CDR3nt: TGTGCCAGCAGCCAAGGGACTAGCGGGAGACTAAACTACGAGCAGTACTTC
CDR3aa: CASSQGTSGRLNYEQYF

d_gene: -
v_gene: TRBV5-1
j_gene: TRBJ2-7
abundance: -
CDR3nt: TGCGCCAGCAGCTTGGCCTCGGGGTCCTACGAGCAGTACTTC
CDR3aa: CASSLASGSYEQYF

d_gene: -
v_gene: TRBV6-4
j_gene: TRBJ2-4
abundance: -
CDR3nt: TGTGCCAGCAGTGACTCCCCGGGACCAAAAAACATTCAGTACTTC
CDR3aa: CASSDSPGPKNIQYF

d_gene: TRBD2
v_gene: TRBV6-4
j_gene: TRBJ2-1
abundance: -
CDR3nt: TGTGCCAGCAGTGACTCGGCTAGCGGGGGGGCCTTGGAGCAGTTCTTC
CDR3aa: CASSDSASGGALEQFF

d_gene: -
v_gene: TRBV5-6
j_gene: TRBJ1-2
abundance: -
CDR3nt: TGTGCCAGCAGTACTCGCGACTGGGCTAACTATGGCTACACCTTC
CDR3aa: CASSTRDWANYGYTF

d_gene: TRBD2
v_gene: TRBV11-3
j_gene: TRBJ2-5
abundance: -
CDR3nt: TGTGCCAGCAGTAGCGGGGGTCAAGAGACCCAGTACTTC
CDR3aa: CASSSGGQETQYF

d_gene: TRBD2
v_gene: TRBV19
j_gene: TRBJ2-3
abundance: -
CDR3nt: TGTGCCAGTAGGGTCTCCAGCGGGGCGATCACAGATACGCAGTATTTT
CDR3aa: CASRVSSGAITDTQYF

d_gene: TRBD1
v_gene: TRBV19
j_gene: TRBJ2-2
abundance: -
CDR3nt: TGTGCCAGTAGTCCTACAGGGGTAAAGGCCGGGGAGCTGTTTTTT
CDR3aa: CASSPTGVKAGELFF

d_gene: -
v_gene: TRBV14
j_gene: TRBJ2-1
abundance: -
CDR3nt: TGTGCCAGCAGCCTACAGAACTACAATGAGCAGTTCTTC
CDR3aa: CASSLQNYNEQFF

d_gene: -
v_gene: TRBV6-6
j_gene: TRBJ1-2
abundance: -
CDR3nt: TGTGCCAGCAGACCGACAGGAGCCTATGGCTACACCTTC
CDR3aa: CASRPTGAYGYTF

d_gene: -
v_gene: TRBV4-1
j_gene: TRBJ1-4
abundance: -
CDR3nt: TGCGCCAGCAGCCAAGGTCCGGTGAGGGGGACTAATGAAAAACTGTTTTTT
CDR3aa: CASSQGPVRGTNEKLFF

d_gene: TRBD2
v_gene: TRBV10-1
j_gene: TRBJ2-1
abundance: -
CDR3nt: TGCGCCAGCAGTGAACTAGCGGGAGACCTCGATGAGCAGTTCTTC
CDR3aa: CASSELAGDLDEQFF

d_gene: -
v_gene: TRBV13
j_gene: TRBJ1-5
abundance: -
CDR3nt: TGTGCCAGCAGCTTTAGCAATCAGCCCCAGCATTTT
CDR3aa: CASSFSNQPQHF

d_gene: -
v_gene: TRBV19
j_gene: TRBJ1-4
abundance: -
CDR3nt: TGTGCCAGTAGTCCCTTCCTAGGGGCACCCCGGGAAAAACTGTTTTTT
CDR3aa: CASSPFLGAPREKLFF

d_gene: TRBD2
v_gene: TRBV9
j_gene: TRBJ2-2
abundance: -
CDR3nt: TGTGCCAGCAGCGTAGAACTAGCGGGAACCGACGGGGAGCTGTTTTTT
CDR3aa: CASSVELAGTDGELFF

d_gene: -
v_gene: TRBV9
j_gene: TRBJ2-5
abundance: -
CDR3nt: TGTGCCAGCAGCTCCCTCCCCGTACAGGGAGGAGGCCAAGAGACCCAGTACTTC
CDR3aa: CASSSLPVQGGGQETQYF

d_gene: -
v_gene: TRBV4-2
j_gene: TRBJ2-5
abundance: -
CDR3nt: TGTGCCAGCAGCCAAGGGAGTGGCGCGAAAGAGACCCAGTACTTC
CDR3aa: CASSQGSGAKETQYF